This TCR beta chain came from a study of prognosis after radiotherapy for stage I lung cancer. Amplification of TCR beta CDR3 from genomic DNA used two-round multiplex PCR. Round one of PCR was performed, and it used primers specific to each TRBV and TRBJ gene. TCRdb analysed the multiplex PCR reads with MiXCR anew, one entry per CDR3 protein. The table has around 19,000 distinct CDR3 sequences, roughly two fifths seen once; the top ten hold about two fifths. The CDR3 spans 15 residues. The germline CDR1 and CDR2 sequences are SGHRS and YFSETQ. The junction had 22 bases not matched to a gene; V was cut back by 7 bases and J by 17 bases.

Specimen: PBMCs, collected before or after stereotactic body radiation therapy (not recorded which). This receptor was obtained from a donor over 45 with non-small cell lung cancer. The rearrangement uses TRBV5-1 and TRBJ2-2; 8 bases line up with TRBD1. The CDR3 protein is CASDQGAPVSGDLFF. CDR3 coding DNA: TGCGCCAGCGACCAGGGGGCGCCGGTCTCCGGGGATCTTTTTTTT.